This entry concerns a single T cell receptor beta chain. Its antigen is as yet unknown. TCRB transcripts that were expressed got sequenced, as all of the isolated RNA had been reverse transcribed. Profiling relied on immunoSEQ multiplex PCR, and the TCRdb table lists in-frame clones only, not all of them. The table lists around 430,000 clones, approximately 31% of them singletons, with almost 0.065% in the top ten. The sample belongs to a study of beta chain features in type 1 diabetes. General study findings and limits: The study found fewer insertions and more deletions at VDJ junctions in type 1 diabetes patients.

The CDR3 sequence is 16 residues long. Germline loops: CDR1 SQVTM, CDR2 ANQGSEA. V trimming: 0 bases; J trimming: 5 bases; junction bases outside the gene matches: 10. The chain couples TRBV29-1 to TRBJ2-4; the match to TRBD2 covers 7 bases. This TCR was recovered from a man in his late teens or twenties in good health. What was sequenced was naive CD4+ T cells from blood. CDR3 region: CSVEDPAREKENIQYF. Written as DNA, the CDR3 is TGCAGCGTTGAAGATCCTGCGCGGGAGAAGGAAAACATTCAGTACTTC. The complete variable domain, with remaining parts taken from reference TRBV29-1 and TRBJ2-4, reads SAVISQKPSRDICQRGTSLTIQCQVDSQVTMMFWYRQQPGQSLTLIATANQGSEATYESGFVIDKFPISRPNLTFSTLTVSNMSPEDSSIYLCSVEDPAREKENIQYFGAGTRLSVL.